Listed here is a single T cell receptor (beta chain). The target antigen is unknown. The entry originates in a study of monozygotic twins with inflammatory bowel disease. Points from the study as a whole: Separate T cell subtypes could not be resolved from one another. Repertoire similarity was not found to differ between concordant and discordant twins, possibly from limited power.

Germline V lookup: CDR1 DFQATT, CDR2 SNEGSKA (reference sequence). The length of the CDR3 is 14 residues. The authors made each sample's cDNA in eight separate reactions. UMIs with a 6-nucleotide sample barcode were added by template switching. TCRdb re-called the 5' RACE reads and shows each CDR3 protein once, DNA omitted. The sample holds about 200,000 distinct CDR3 sequences. The genes are TRBV20-1 and TRBJ2-5. This receptor was identified in a human donor with ulcerative colitis or Crohn's disease, or a healthy co-twin of an affected twin (not recorded which). What was sequenced was blood. CDR3 sequence reads: CSARVAFAAGTQYF.